This TCR beta chain was obtained from a study of shared clonotypes between healthy human individuals. In the study overall: Each donor's CD4 naive and CD4 memory cells filled three plates apiece, CD8 naive two, and CD8 memory one.

On this clone: Its antigen is undetermined.

Study-wide findings and caveats: What naive subsets generally showed was a larger estimated richness than memory subsets showed. Clonotype sharing among donors was thought likely to change with sequencing depth. Blood alone was sampled, and tissue repertoires likely differ.

Only in-frame clones appear in the TCRdb table, and some are missing; sequencing was by immunoSEQ multiplex PCR. This table holds 550,000 to 600,000 clones, 98% found once. Naivety among CD8 cells was defined by CD45RO negativity and positive CCR7 selection, thereby excluding terminally differentiated effector memory CD45RA+ cells. The source of this sequence is a man aged 25 to 40 in good health. The specimen sequenced was naive CD8+ T cells sorted from blood.

CDR3 amino acids: CASSLLDTGELFF. The CDR3 DNA is TGTGCCAGCAGCCTTCTCGACACCGGGGAGCTGTTTTTT. This sequence joins TRBV5-5 and TRBJ2-2; D is undetermined. CDR1 is SGHKS and CDR2 is YYEKEE in the germline V gene (reference sequence). CDR3 length equals 13 residues. V was pared by 4 bases and J by 3 bases, with 7 bases between.